Below are 14 T cell receptor beta chains sequenced from a single sample in a study of Graves' ophthalmopathy and Graves' hyperthyroidism. Amplification of the TCR beta CDR3 regions used RNA transcripts (as template). The workflow started with a first-round RT-PCR run with HTBI primers and then moved on to a second-round multiplex PCR. One entry per CDR3 protein, called by TCRdb with MiXCR from the multiplex PCR reads. The sample has about 550,000 distinct CDR3 sequences, less than 45% seen once; the top ten hold roughly 4%. The specimen sequenced was peripheral blood or thyroid tissue (not recorded which). Source of these receptors: an adult man with Graves' hyperthyroidism.

This clonotype came up many times. The V and J genes are TRBV19 and TRBJ1-6; 10 positions match TRBD1. V lost 3 bases to trimming and J lost 9 bases; unmatched junction nucleotides: 2. CDR3 length: 14 amino acids. Germline CDR1 is LNHDA and CDR2 is SQIVND (reference sequence). CDR3 bases: TGTGCCAGTAGTATGGGACAGGGGCGTTCACCCCTCCACTTT. This encodes CASSMGQGRSPLHF.

A note on this clonotype: This sequence may be a read error, since a much larger clone differs from it by one base. The CDR3 does not end in the conserved phenylalanine or tryptophan, so this is likely a read error. Here the CDR3 DNA reads TGTGCCAGTTTGGGGGTGAACACTGAAGCTTTCTCT. Translated, it gives CASLGVNTEAFS. The V and J genes are TRBV12-3 or TRBV12-4 and TRBJ1-1, with D perhaps TRBD1 (5 bases). The CDR3 loop spans 12 amino acids. V was trimmed by 9 bases and J by 0 bases, leaving 8 bases between them.

The chain employs TRBV10-3 and TRBJ1-2; 10 bases line up with TRBD1. V gave up 2 bases and J gave up 8 bases; unmatched junction bases: 11. The CDR3 has 16 amino acids. Germline CDR1 is ENHRY and CDR2 is SYGVKD. CDR3 DNA: TGTGCCATCAGTGAGCCGGACAGGGGGACGGAGACAGGCTACACCTTC. It codes for CAISEPDRGTETGYTF.

This clonotype was found many times. The chain recombines TRBV2 with TRBJ2-7, with TRBD1 matching 9 bases. Trimming at V came to 9 bases and at J to 1 base, leaving 7 bases not matched to a gene. The CDR3 length is 14 residues. The germline V gene encodes CDR1 SNHLY and CDR2 FYNNEI. The DNA of the CDR3 is TGTGCCAGTGCCCGGGACAGGGCGTCCTACGAGCAGTACTTC. It codes for CASARDRASYEQYF.

J is TRBJ1-2 and V is TRBV29-1; weak D call: TRBD1 (5 bases). The CDR3 loop spans 14 amino acids. V gave up 5 bases and J gave up 4 bases, with 17 bases separating them. The germline V gene has CDR1 SQVTM and CDR2 ANQGSEA. The CDR3 DNA is TGCAGCGTTCGAGGGACCAGAGGCAGCTATGGCTACACCTTC. Residues: CSVRGTRGSYGYTF. The variable domain in full, with the rest retrieved from reference TRBV29-1 and TRBJ1-2, is SAVISQKPSRDICQRGTSLTIQCQVDSQVTMMFWYRQQPGQSLTLIATANQGSEATYESGFVIDKFPISRPNLTFSTLTVSNMSPEDSSIYLCSVRGTRGSYGYTFGSGTRLTVV.

There are many counts of this clonotype. The chain employs TRBV29-1 and TRBJ2-7; 11 bases match TRBD1. CDR3 length: 14 amino acids. With 5 bases clipped from V and 4 bases from J, the junction kept 7 bases outside the gene matches. Germline CDR1 is SQVTM and CDR2 is ANQGSEA. CDR3 sequence reads: CSVLSDRGLYEQYF. For the CDR3, the DNA is TGCAGCGTTCTCTCGGACAGGGGGCTGTACGAGCAGTACTTC.

This clonotype occurred many times. The chain carries TRBV25-1 and TRBJ1-1; no reliable D call. Trimming removed 7 bases at V and 4 bases at J, with 13 bases between. Germline lookup yields CDR1 MGHDK and CDR2 SYGVNS. There are 13 residues in the CDR3. CDR3 sequence reads: CASTLRGSTEAFF. The CDR3 region has the DNA TGTGCCAGCACCTTACGAGGGAGCACTGAAGCTTTCTTT.

V usage is TRBV7-2 and J usage is TRBJ2-3, with 14 bases that match TRBD2. V dropped 5 bases and J dropped 3; count of bases not matched to a gene: 7. Germline V gives CDR1 SGHTA, CDR2 FQGNSA. There are 17 residues in the CDR3. This chain's CDR3 is CASSMGLAGELTDTQYF. The CDR3 DNA is TGTGCCAGCAGCATGGGACTAGCGGGAGAGTTGACAGATACGCAGTATTTT.

As for this clonotype: A much larger clone sits a single nucleotide away, making a read error possible. Likely a read error: the CDR3 ends without its conserved phenylalanine or tryptophan. V usage is TRBV10-3 and J usage is TRBJ1-5; D unclear. Germline CDR1 is ENHRY and CDR2 is SYGVKD. The CDR3 is made up of 15 amino acids. The CDR3 region has the DNA TGTGCCAGCAGTGAAGCGGGCAGGTGGGGTCAGCCCCAGCATCTT. Its translation: CASSEAGRWGQPQHL.

This clonotype has at least ten counts. The rearrangement links TRBV7-9 to TRBJ1-4; 7 nucleotides match TRBD1. CDR1 and CDR2 (germline): SEHNR, FQNEAQ (reference sequence). Trimming took 1 base from V and 8 from J; bases not matched to a gene: 10. This CDR3 is 16 amino acids long. CDR3 amino acids: CASSLVGTGVGEKLFF. CDR3 nucleotide sequence: TGTGCCAGCAGCTTAGTTGGCACAGGGGTTGGCGAAAAACTGTTTTTT.

The genes are TRBV6-1 and TRBJ2-5; possibly TRBD1 or TRBD2 for D (5 bases each). The germline CDR1 and CDR2 sequences are MNHNS and SASEGT. The CDR3 has 15 residues. Trimming cost V 3 bases and J 0 bases, with 11 bases left between them. CDR3 protein: CASSDVGTYQETQYF. The DNA for the CDR3 is TGTGCCAGCAGTGATGTGGGGACGTACCAAGAGACCCAGTACTTC.

V gene TRBV7-2 combines with J gene TRBJ2-3; D is unresolved. The CDR3 is 12 amino acids. V was pared by 2 bases and J by 5 bases, with 5 bases between. CDR1 is SGHTA, CDR2 FQGNSA, per germline. The CDR3 protein is CASSLNIDTQYF. CDR3 in DNA: TGTGCCAGCAGCTTAAATATAGATACGCAGTATTTT.

The CDR3 DNA follows: TGTGCCAGCACCGACGGGGGTATGGATACGCAGTACTTC. This sequence encodes CASTDGGMDTQYF. The chain couples TRBV6-6 to TRBJ2-7, with a possible D match to TRBD2 (6 bases). The germline CDR1 and CDR2 sequences are MNHNY and SVGAGI (reference sequence). There are 13 residues in the CDR3. Trimming pared 7 bases from V and 9 bases from J, leaving 19 bases between.

V gene TRBV29-1 combines with J gene TRBJ2-2; D gene ambiguous. Trimming took off 3 bases at V and 3 bases at J, with 8 bases between the two ends. CDR1 and CDR2 (germline): SQVTM, ANQGSEA. This CDR3 has 13 residues. This CDR3 reads CSVDVGDTGELFF. CDR3 DNA sequence: TGCAGCGTTGATGTTGGAGACACCGGGGAGCTGTTTTTT.